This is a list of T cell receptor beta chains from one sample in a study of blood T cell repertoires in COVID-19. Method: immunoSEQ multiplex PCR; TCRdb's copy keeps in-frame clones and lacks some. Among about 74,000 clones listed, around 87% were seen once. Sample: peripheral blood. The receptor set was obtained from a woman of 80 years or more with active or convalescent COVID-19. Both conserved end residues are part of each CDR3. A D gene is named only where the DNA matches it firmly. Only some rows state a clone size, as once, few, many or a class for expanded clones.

TGTGCCAGCAGTCAGGACAGGGATATAGGCTACACCTTC CASSQDRDIGYTF TRBJ1-2 - TRBD1 TRBV6-5
TGCAGTGCTAGTCCCCCCGAGGCAGTCCGTCATGAAAAACTGTTTTTT CSASPPEAVRHEKLFF TRBJ1-4 - - TRBV20-1
TGTGCCAGCAGATCAGTGGGGGGGCCCCAGCATTTT CASRSVGGPQHF TRBJ1-5 few - TRBV7-2
TGTGCCAGCAGTCTGACTAGCGGGCGAGCGACGAAGTTCTTC CASSLTSGRATKFF TRBJ2-1 - TRBD2 TRBV28
TGCGCCAGCAGCTCCATGACGGGAGGGGCTATGTATGGCTACACCTTC CASSSMTGGAMYGYTF TRBJ1-2 once - TRBV5-1
TGTGCCAGCAGTAGACAGGGGTTGGGCACTGAAGCTTTCTTT CASSRQGLGTEAFF TRBJ1-1 - TRBD1 TRBV2
TGTGCCAGTAGTATAGGGGCTACGGGGTCGTCCGGCACCGGGGAGCTGTTTTTT CASSIGATGSSGTGELFF TRBJ2-2 - - TRBV19
TGTGCCAGTAGTATTTGGGGGGCCCAGCATTTT CASSIWGAQHF TRBJ1-5 - - TRBV19
TGTGCCAGCAAACAGACGAATAGCAATCAGCCCCAGCATTTT CASKQTNSNQPQHF TRBJ1-5 - - TRBV27
TGTGCCAGCTCACCAGCGCGGGGAGGGTCCGGGAAGACCCAGTACTTC CASSPARGGSGKTQYF TRBJ2-5 - TRBD2 TRBV18
TGCGCCAGCAGTCACATCGGAGGGCTCGGAACCGGGGAGCTGTTTTTT CASSHIGGLGTGELFF TRBJ2-2 once - TRBV4-3
TGTGCCAGCAGCGTAGTCCCGGGGGAAGGAACCCAGTACTTC CASSVVPGEGTQYF TRBJ2-5 - - TRBV9
TGTGCCAGCAGCCCACACCCGGTCGGGGGGGCTGGAGAGCAGTTCTTC CASSPHPVGGAGEQFF TRBJ2-1 - TRBD2 TRBV11-2
TGTGCCAGTACCGCGTGGACAGGGGACGGCAATCAGCCCCAGCATTTT CASTAWTGDGNQPQHF TRBJ1-5 - TRBD1 TRBV19
TGTGCCAGTACCGGGACAGGGTGGAACACCATATATTTT CASTGTGWNTIYF TRBJ1-3 - TRBD1 TRBV19
TGTGCCAGTAGTATAGAAGGAGCGACAGAAGAGACCCAGTACTTC CASSIEGATEETQYF TRBJ2-5 - - TRBV19
TGCGCCAGCAGTCCTCGGGCCGGGACTAGGCTCGTCCCTACTGCGAACACTGAAGCTTTCTTT CASSPRAGTRLVPTANTEAFF TRBJ1-1 - - TRBV23-1
TGTGCTAGTGGTTTGGTGCCACCGGGATATAGCTCCTACGAGCAGTACTTC CASGLVPPGYSSYEQYF TRBJ2-7 - - TRBV12-5
TGTGCCAGCACCAAGGGACTAGCGGGGGTGACGAACACCGGGGAGCTGTTTTTT CASTKGLAGVTNTGELFF TRBJ2-2 - TRBD2 TRBV27
TGCAGCCTCTCAGCGAATGAAAAACTGTTTTTT CSLSANEKLFF TRBJ1-4 - - TRBV20-1
TGTGCCAGCAGGGCCCTCTCTGGAAACACCATATATTTT CASRALSGNTIYF TRBJ1-3 - - TRBV6-5
TGTGCCATTGGGCCTGGCCTAGCGGGGGGGAGGAATGAGCAGTTCTTC CAIGPGLAGGRNEQFF TRBJ2-1 - TRBD2 TRBV19
TGTGCCAGCAGTGAACTGTTGGCAGGGGAAGTTATCACTGAAGCTTTCTTT CASSELLAGEVITEAFF TRBJ1-1 - - TRBV6-4
TGTGCCAGCAGTCCAGGAGGAGAGACCCAGTACTTC CASSPGGETQYF TRBJ2-5 - - TRBV12-3/TRBV12-4
TGTGCCAGCAGCTTTGGACAGGCGCTAATCACAGATACGCAGTATTTT CASSFGQALITDTQYF TRBJ2-3 - TRBD1 TRBV7-2
TGTGCCAGCAGCTTGCAGGGTATCTCCTACGAGCAGTACTTC CASSLQGISYEQYF TRBJ2-7 - - TRBV5-6
TGTGCCAGCAGCTCACAGGGGGCTGGGAACACCGGGGAGCTGTTTTTT CASSSQGAGNTGELFF TRBJ2-2 few TRBD1 TRBV9
TGTGCCAGCAGTTTGGGGAGACAGGGGGCGGTTTTGAACACTGAAGCTTTCTTT CASSLGRQGAVLNTEAFF TRBJ1-1 once TRBD1 TRBV28
TGTGCCAGCACGGGGGGCAGCTCCTACAATGAGCAGTTCTTC CASTGGSSYNEQFF TRBJ2-1 - - TRBV9
TGTGCCAGCAGCTTAGCGTACGAGCAGTACTTC CASSLAYEQYF TRBJ2-7 once - TRBV11-2
TGTGCCAGCATCTCTCCGGGGGACCATCAGCCCCAGCATTTT CASISPGDHQPQHF TRBJ1-5 - - TRBV28
TGTGCCAGCAGCTTACAGGGGTACGACTATAATTCACCCCTCCACTTT CASSLQGYDYNSPLHF TRBJ1-6 - - TRBV13
TGTGCCAGTAGCCCCTTCGGGACTGAAGCTTTCTTT CASSPFGTEAFF TRBJ1-1 - - TRBV19
TGTGCCAGCAGTGAGGTTCAGGGGCGAACATCACAACAAGAGACCCAGTACTTC CASSEVQGRTSQQETQYF TRBJ2-5 - - TRBV25-1
TGTGCCAGCAGCGCCCCATCGAGTGGGAGATTAGAAGCTTTCTTT CASSAPSSGRLEAFF TRBJ1-1 - - TRBV9
TGCGCCAGCAGCTTGAAGCCCCAATCTAGGAACACTGAAGCTTTCTTT CASSLKPQSRNTEAFF TRBJ1-1 - - TRBV5-1
TGTGCCAGCTCACCGACAAATGGGACAGGGGGTAACACAGATACGCAGTATTTT CASSPTNGTGGNTDTQYF TRBJ2-3 - TRBD1 TRBV18
TGTGCCAGCGAACAGGGAAATAGCAATCAGCCCCAGCATTTT CASEQGNSNQPQHF TRBJ1-5 - - TRBV19
TGTGCCAGCAGCGCGTTACAGGGGGAGACAGATACGCAGTATTTT CASSALQGETDTQYF TRBJ2-3 - TRBD1 TRBV9
TGTGCCAGCTCTAGGCGGGTGGGGAAGGAGTACTTC CASSRRVGKEYF TRBJ2-7 - - TRBV27
TGTGCCAGTCGATATGTTACAGGGGGCCACGAGCAGTACTTC CASRYVTGGHEQYF TRBJ2-7 - TRBD1 TRBV19
TGTGCCAGCAGGGAATTAGCGGGGGGGCCTATTGGAGAGACCCAGTACTTC CASRELAGGPIGETQYF TRBJ2-5 - TRBD2 TRBV2
TGTGCCACCAGCAGAGAGCAGGGGGACACTGAAGCTTTCTTT CATSREQGDTEAFF TRBJ1-1 once TRBD1 TRBV15
TGCGCCAGCAGACCACAGGGGGCGAACACTGAAGCTTTCTTT CASRPQGANTEAFF TRBJ1-1 - TRBD1 TRBV5-1
TGTGCCAGTAGCAATATGGACAGAACTAATGAAAAACTGTTTTTT CASSNMDRTNEKLFF TRBJ1-4 - - TRBV19
TGTGCCTGGAGTGGGGACACAGCTAACTATGGCTACACCTTC CAWSGDTANYGYTF TRBJ1-2 - - TRBV30
TGTGCCACTAACCCGGGTCGGGGCGGGGAGCTGTTTTTT CATNPGRGGELFF TRBJ2-2 - - TRBV24-1
TGTGCCAGCAGTTCGCCGGGAACTGAAGCTTTCTTT CASSSPGTEAFF TRBJ1-1 few - TRBV6-5
TGTGCCAGCAGCTTAGCTTGGAGCGGGGGGGCCTCGGATGAGCAGTTCTTC CASSLAWSGGASDEQFF TRBJ2-1 - TRBD2 TRBV7-9